This T cell receptor (beta chain) was retrieved from a study of cytomegalovirus exposure and HLA in healthy donors. Regarding the study as a whole: Cytomegalovirus association was assigned to approximately 160 TCR beta chains. By a later analysis, the bulk of CMV-associated TCR beta chains appeared HLA-restricted. Rare TCR sequences predominated, though certain public TCRs were found in many donors. Several top significant clusters appeared, in a later analysis, to be linked to common viral pathogens.

In regard to this clone: Its cognate antigen is unknown.

With 60 Vbeta and 13 Jbeta primers, the PCR was carried out. TCRdb's copy holds only in-frame clones and misses some; the assay was immunoSEQ multiplex PCR. The sample consists of about 230,000 clones, about three quarters of them appearing once. The trim removed 1 base at V and 3 bases at J, leaving 7 bases unmatched. Germline V gene sequence: CDR1 SSHAT, CDR2 FNYEAQ (reference sequence). This CDR3 contains 16 residues. Specimen: PBMCs. This TCR came from a woman aged 55 to 70 in good health and CMV-seropositive. The chain uses TRBV7-7 and TRBJ2-3; 7 nucleotides match TRBD1. The CDR3 sequence: CASSLGQGPRTDTQYF. The CDR3 DNA reads as TGTGCCAGCAGCTTAGGACAGGGTCCAAGGACAGATACGCAGTATTTT.